A selection of T cell receptor beta chains follows, all from one sample in a study of neoadjuvant anti-PD-1 for oral cavity cancer. The data were produced by immunoSEQ multiplex PCR, yet TCRdb's version contains in-frame clones alone and is incomplete. Of roughly 6,600 clones in the sample, 40% to 55% are singletons; the top ten hold roughly 25%. Source: tumor tissue, taken before nivolumab (anti-PD-1) treatment. These receptors were obtained from a person between 35 and 79 years old with oral cavity squamous cell carcinoma. The CDR3 runs from the conserved cysteine through the conserved F or W. Each record gives: J gene, clone size, V gene, D gene, CDR3 protein, CDR3 DNA. D genes are given only for firm matches. Clone sizes are given selectively: once, few, many, or a class where the clone is expanded.

>TRBJ2-5|-|TRBV7-8|TRBD2
CASSLAGTRRETQYF
TGTGCCAGCAGCTTAGCTGGGACTAGGAGGGAGACCCAGTACTTC
>TRBJ2-1|-|TRBV29-1|-
CSGWTSSYNEQFF
TGCAGCGGATGGACAAGCTCCTACAATGAGCAGTTCTTC
>TRBJ1-5|few|TRBV28|TRBD1
CASSFGTGGNQPQHF
TGTGCCAGCAGTTTCGGGACAGGGGGAAATCAGCCCCAGCATTTT
>TRBJ1-2|-|TRBV9|TRBD1
CASSVDGGGLNYGYTF
TGTGCCAGCAGCGTAGACGGAGGGGGCCTCAACTATGGCTACACCTTC
>TRBJ1-2|few|TRBV2|-
CASSAVSGRSYGYTF
TGTGCCAGCAGCGCGGTTAGCGGTCGGAGCTATGGCTACACCTTC
>TRBJ1-4|medium-sized|TRBV2|TRBD1
CASGREQGGEKLFF
TGTGCCAGCGGCCGGGAACAGGGGGGTGAAAAACTGTTTTTT
>TRBJ1-5|-|TRBV6-5|-
CASSLRQNNQPQHF
TGTGCCAGCAGTTTGAGACAGAACAATCAGCCCCAGCATTTT
>TRBJ1-1|once|TRBV5-4|TRBD1
CASSTGTGVGTEAFF
TGTGCCAGCAGCACCGGGACAGGGGTCGGCACTGAAGCTTTCTTT
>TRBJ2-5|-|TRBV25-1|TRBD1
CASSDRGQETQYF
TGTGCCAGCAGCGACAGGGGGCAAGAGACCCAGTACTTC
>TRBJ1-2|once|TRBV30|-
CAWSVSAGLGYTF
TGTGCCTGGAGTGTATCGGCAGGGCTCGGCTACACCTTC
>TRBJ2-5|-|TRBV6-5|-
CASSLDGAQETQYF
TGTGCCAGCAGCTTAGATGGGGCCCAAGAGACCCAGTACTTC
>TRBJ1-5|-|TRBV6-1|TRBD1
CASRSGTGYQPQHF
TGTGCCAGCAGGTCCGGGACAGGTTATCAGCCCCAGCATTTT
>TRBJ1-1|few|TRBV5-1|TRBD1
CASSLARDRWTEAFF
TGCGCCAGCAGCTTGGCCAGGGACAGGTGGACTGAAGCTTTCTTT
>TRBJ1-1|-|TRBV28|-
CASSLGAVRVFF
TGTGCCAGCAGTTTAGGGGCAGTTAGGGTTTTCTTT
>TRBJ2-7|-|TRBV19|-
CASSQDGSWEQYF
TGTGCCAGTAGTCAGGACGGGTCCTGGGAGCAGTACTTC
>TRBJ1-4|large|TRBV14|-
CASSLGSFDEKLFF
TGTGCCAGCTCTCTGGGATCTTTCGATGAAAAACTGTTTTTT
>TRBJ1-4|-|TRBV2|-
CASTGRGNEKLFF
TGTGCCAGCACCGGCAGGGGAAATGAAAAACTGTTTTTT
>TRBJ1-1|-|TRBV9|TRBD1
CAGSAHRDRGGFDTEAFF
TGTGCCGGCAGCGCTCACCGGGACAGGGGGGGATTTGACACTGAAGCTTTCTTT
>TRBJ2-1|-|TRBV30|-
CAWRRGPYNEQFF
TGTGCCTGGAGGAGAGGACCGTACAATGAGCAGTTCTTC
>TRBJ1-5|-|TRBV6-5|TRBD1
CASSGQGKNQPQHF
TGTGCCAGCAGCGGACAGGGGAAGAATCAGCCCCAGCATTTT
>TRBJ2-7|-|TRBV2|-
CASLEGYEQYF
TGTGCCTCCCTAGAAGGTTACGAGCAGTACTTC
>TRBJ1-4|few|TRBV6-5|TRBD1
CASSYIRTGGGEKLFF
TGTGCCAGCAGTTACATAAGGACAGGGGGAGGTGAAAAACTGTTTTTT
>TRBJ1-1|few|TRBV28|-
CASSLVTAGTEAFF
TGTGCCAGCAGTTTAGTGACGGCGGGGACTGAAGCTTTCTTT
>TRBJ1-1|-|TRBV5-4|TRBD1
CASSSWTGGGNTEAFF
TGTGCCAGCAGCTCCTGGACAGGGGGGGGGAACACTGAAGCTTTCTTT
>TRBJ1-6|-|TRBV5-6|-
CASSPGNLGSPLHF
TGTGCCAGCAGTCCAGGGAATTTGGGTTCACCCCTCCACTTT
>TRBJ1-1|-|TRBV10-1|-
CASSTGRNTEAFF
TGCGCCAGCAGCACAGGGAGGAACACTGAAGCTTTCTTT